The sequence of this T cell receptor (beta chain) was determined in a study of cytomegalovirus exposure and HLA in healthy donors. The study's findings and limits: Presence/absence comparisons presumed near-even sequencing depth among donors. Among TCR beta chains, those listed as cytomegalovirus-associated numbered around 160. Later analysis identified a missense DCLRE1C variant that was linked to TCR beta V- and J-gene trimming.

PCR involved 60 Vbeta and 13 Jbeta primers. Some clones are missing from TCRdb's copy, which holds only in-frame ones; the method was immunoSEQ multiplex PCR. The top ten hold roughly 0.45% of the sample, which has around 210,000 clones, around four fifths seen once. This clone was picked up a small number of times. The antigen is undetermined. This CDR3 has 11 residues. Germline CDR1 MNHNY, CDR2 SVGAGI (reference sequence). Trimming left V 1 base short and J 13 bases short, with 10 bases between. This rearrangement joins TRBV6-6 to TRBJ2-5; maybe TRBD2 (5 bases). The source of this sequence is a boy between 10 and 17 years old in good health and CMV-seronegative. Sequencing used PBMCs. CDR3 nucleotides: TGTGCCAGCAGTTACTTTCCGGGGATGTACTTC. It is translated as CASSYFPGMYF.